This passage covers 9 T cell receptor beta chains from one sample sequenced in a study of blood T cell repertoires in COVID-19. Profiling relied on immunoSEQ multiplex PCR, and the TCRdb table lists in-frame clones only, not all of them. The sample contains tens of thousands of clones, 60% to 85% of which appear only once. The specimen was peripheral blood. All receptors derive from a man in his thirties or forties with COVID-19, enrolled during active disease.

This rearrangement joins TRBV10-2 to TRBJ1-1, with D perhaps matching TRBD1 (5 bases). CDR3 length: 13 residues. Germline V gene data show CDR1 as WSHSY and CDR2 as SAAADI. V lost 5 bases and J 1 base, leaving 8 bases between the germline ends. The DNA of the CDR3 is TGCGCCAGCAGTTCTACAGGGAACACTGAAGCTTTCTTT. Encoded protein: CASSSTGNTEAFF.

The gene calls are TRBV10-3 and TRBJ1-2; a possible D gene is TRBD1 (6 bases). Trimming took off 0 bases at V and 5 bases at J, with 19 bases between the two ends. Germline-derived CDR1 and CDR2 are ENHRY and SYGVKD. This CDR3 has 17 residues. The CDR3 DNA sequence: TGTGCCATCAGTGAGTCGAACCTCCGGGACACAAGATATGGCTACACCTTC. This translates into CAISESNLRDTRYGYTF.

As DNA, the CDR3 is TGTGCCAGCAGCTTGGGTAGCGGACATAAACAAGAGACCCAGTACTTC. Translation gives CASSLGSGHKQETQYF. The chain uses TRBV5-6 and TRBJ2-5; D may be TRBD2 (6 bases). Germline CDR1 reads SGHDT; CDR2 reads YYEEEE. Trimming shortened V by 0 bases and J by 2 bases, and 14 bases separated the two germline ends. The CDR3 has 16 amino acids.

The gene calls are TRBV5-4 and TRBJ2-7; D gene unclear. Germline lookup yields CDR1 SGHNT and CDR2 YYREEE (reference sequence). The CDR3 runs 13 residues. V shed 0 bases and J shed 4 bases, with 8 bases lying between them. The chain's CDR3 is CASSLDTPYEQYF. The CDR3 nucleotides are TGTGCCAGCAGCTTGGACACACCTTACGAGCAGTACTTC.

This chain links TRBV5-5 with TRBJ1-5; D not certain. Trimming took 0 bases from V and 5 from J, leaving 12 bases between them. CDR3 length: 15 residues. CDR1 and CDR2 from the germline V gene are SGHKS and YYEKEE (reference sequence). CDR3 coding DNA: TGTGCCAGCAGCTTGGGCACAGTGTCTGATCAGCCCCAGCATTTT. The encoded protein is CASSLGTVSDQPQHF.

This chain connects TRBV7-2 to TRBJ2-3, with 7 bases identical to TRBD2. V was clipped by 6 bases and J by 6 bases; unmatched bases: 0. CDR1 and CDR2 from the germline V gene are SGHTA and FQGNSA. This CDR3 has 11 residues. This chain's CDR3 is CASRAGDTQYF. The CDR3 DNA reads TGTGCCAGCAGAGCGGGGGATACGCAGTATTTT.

This clone was detected once. The gene calls are TRBV7-2 and TRBJ1-1; D unresolved. The germline V gene has CDR1 SGHTA and CDR2 FQGNSA. V lost 5 bases and J lost 3, with 4 bases in between. This CDR3 comprises 11 residues. The chain's CDR3 is CASSPYTEAFF. The CDR3 DNA sequence: TGTGCCAGCAGCCCATACACTGAAGCTTTCTTT.

This clone was counted once. J is TRBJ1-5 and V is TRBV7-2, with D perhaps matching TRBD1 (6 bases). The CDR3 totals 15 residues. Germline CDR1 is SGHTA and CDR2 is FQGNSA. The V end lost 1 base, the J end lost 4 bases, and 11 bases lay between the germline ends. The CDR3 coding sequence is TGTGCCAGCAGCTTAGTTGGGGGCCCAAATCAGCCCCAGCATTTT. It encodes CASSLVGGPNQPQHF.

The chain combines TRBV10-3 with TRBJ2-2; D is uncertain. Germline V gives CDR1 ENHRY, CDR2 SYGVKD. The CDR3 extends over 15 amino acids. Trimming removed 2 bases at V and 3 bases at J, with 10 bases between. The CDR3 DNA reads TGTGCCATCAGTGAGATCGGCGGCGACACCGGGGAGCTGTTTTTT. Encoded protein: CAISEIGGDTGELFF.